This entry lists 18 T cell receptor beta chains sequenced from one sample in a study of naive and memory T cell subsets. The beta constant-region primer was an equimolar mix of two oligonucleotides covering TRBC1 and TRBC2. Ligated cDNA was amplified by four rounds of PCR with nested alpha and beta constant-region primers and SP2. TCRdb re-derived calls from the UMI-ligation and nested PCR reads in MiXCR, one entry per CDR3 protein. Here the sample spans some 82,000 distinct CDR3 sequences, about 10% being singletons. Material for sequencing was naive CD8+ T cells from blood. These receptors originate from a human donor in good health.

This clonotype was counted between two and nine times. This chain connects TRBV6-5 to TRBJ2-1; TRBD1 matches at 7 bases. The CDR3 length is 15 residues. CDR1 MNHEY and CDR2 SVGAGI come from the germline V gene. The junction had 12 bases not matched to a gene; V was cut back by 8 bases and J by 5 bases. The CDR3 nucleotides read TGTGCCAGCTCCGAAATCACGACAGGGCACAATGAGCAGTTCTTC. As protein: CASSEITTGHNEQFF.

There are many counts of this clonotype. The chain links TRBV11-2 to TRBJ2-3, with D perhaps TRBD2 (6 bases). The germline CDR1 and CDR2 sequences are SGHAT and FQNNGV. The V end lost 0 bases, the J end lost 0 bases, and 10 bases lay between the germline ends. CDR3 size: 16 residues. The CDR3 nucleotides are TGTGCCAGCAGCTTAGACGGCGGGGCTAGCACAGATACGCAGTATTTT. This translates into CASSLDGGASTDTQYF.

This clonotype was seen more than once but under ten times. This chain joins TRBV12-3 or TRBV12-4 and TRBJ2-1; D is ambiguous. V was clipped by 3 bases and J by 6 bases, with 12 bases between them. The CDR3 runs 14 residues. The CDR3 loop reads CASSFPAPVNEQFF. The CDR3 DNA reads TGTGCCAGCAGTTTCCCGGCCCCGGTCAATGAGCAGTTCTTC.

This chain uses TRBV7-9 with TRBJ2-7, with a weak D call TRBD2 (5 bases). Germline CDR1 reads SEHNR; CDR2 reads FQNEAQ (reference sequence). Trimming pared 5 bases from V and 4 bases from J, leaving 12 bases between. There are 13 residues in the CDR3. The CDR3 reads CASSRGLGYEQYF. The DNA for the CDR3 is TGTGCCAGCAGCCGCGGACTCGGGTACGAGCAGTACTTC.

V usage is TRBV29-1 and J usage is TRBJ2-1; TRBD2 might be the D (5 bases). Deletions cut 3 bases from V and 6 bases from J, with 15 bases between. Germline CDR1 reads SQVTM; CDR2 reads ANQGSEA. This CDR3 comprises 14 residues. CDR3 nucleotide sequence: TGCAGCGTTGATGGGTTCGGGGAGAGCAATGAGCAGTTCTTC. It specifies CSVDGFGESNEQFF.

This clonotype came up many times. V gene TRBV4-3 combines with J gene TRBJ1-2; D gene unclear. CDR1 and CDR2 (germline): LGHNA, YSLEER. This CDR3 comprises 15 residues. Between the trimmed V and J ends, which lost 3 bases and 2 bases, there was a span of 13 bases. DNA for the CDR3: TGCGCCAGCAGCCAGGCAGCAAGCCCCAACTATGGCTACACCTTC. It codes for CASSQAASPNYGYTF.

The rearrangement uses TRBV6-6 and TRBJ2-3; 7 nucleotides align to TRBD1. J was trimmed by 5 bases and V by 7 bases; bases with no gene match: 6. Germline lookup yields CDR1 MNHNY and CDR2 SVGAGI (reference sequence). This CDR3 has 13 amino acids. CDR3 protein: CASIRQGEDTQYF. As DNA, the CDR3 is TGTGCCAGCATTCGGCAGGGGGAAGATACGCAGTATTTT.

This clonotype was recorded at least ten times. The V gene is TRBV29-1, the J gene TRBJ2-7; 9 nucleotides line up with TRBD1. Germline V gene data show CDR1 as SQVTM and CDR2 as ANQGSEA. This CDR3 region has 13 residues. The ends lost 4 bases at V and 5 bases at J; junction bases unmatched: 6. In DNA, the CDR3 is TGCAGCGTTGGAGGACAGGGGACCGACGAGCAGTACTTC. Translated: CSVGGQGTDEQYF.

This clonotype showed up many times. The chain combines TRBV4-2 with TRBJ2-7, with TRBD2 as a possible D gene (6 bases). CDR3 length: 14 residues. Between the trimmed V and J ends, which lost 3 bases and 2 bases, there was a span of 11 bases. Germline CDR1 reads LGHNA; CDR2 reads YNFKEQ. The CDR3, as DNA: TGTGCCAGCAGCCAGGACCCGGGGGCCTACGAGCAGTACTTC. Its protein is CASSQDPGAYEQYF.

This rearrangement joins TRBV28 to TRBJ1-5; the D gene is possibly TRBD1 (5 bases). Per germline, CDR1 MDHEN and CDR2 SYDVKM. The V and J ends lost 7 bases and 2 bases respectively, with 15 bases between them. This CDR3 has 15 amino acids. The CDR3 bases are TGTGCCAGCAACCCCGCGGGGGTGCGCAATCAGCCCCAGCATTTT. As protein: CASNPAGVRNQPQHF.

This clonotype was counted only a few times. V usage is TRBV27 and J usage is TRBJ1-5; D is uncertain. CDR3 length: 14 residues. The ends were cut back, 5 bases at V and 5 bases at J, with 13 bases in the middle. The germline gives CDR1 MNHEY, CDR2 SMNVEV (reference sequence). CDR3 coding DNA: TGTGCCAGCAGTGCGCTTATGGGAGATCAGCCCCAGCATTTT. This translates into CASSALMGDQPQHF.

In this sample, this clonotype turned up a few times. The chain recombines TRBV28 with TRBJ2-3; TRBD2 agrees at 9 bases. CDR1 and CDR2 (germline): MDHEN, SYDVKM. CDR3 length: 16 residues. With 2 bases clipped from V and 5 bases from J, the junction kept 8 bases outside the gene matches. CDR3 region: CASSLGAGGPGDTQYF. In DNA form, the CDR3 reads TGTGCCAGCAGTTTAGGGGCGGGAGGGCCAGGAGATACGCAGTATTTT.

This clonotype was observed a few times. The chain uses TRBV6-5 and TRBJ1-1; 10 positions match TRBD1. V gave up 7 bases and J gave up 12 bases; unmatched junction bases: 14. This CDR3 has 14 amino acids. Per the germline V gene, CDR1 is MNHEY and CDR2 is SVGAGI. The CDR3 loop is CASMPGRTGGLSFF. In DNA form, the CDR3 reads TGTGCCAGCATGCCTGGTAGGACAGGGGGTCTGTCTTTCTTT.

The chain carries TRBV5-5 and TRBJ2-7; the D gene could be TRBD1 or TRBD2 (5 bases each). The CDR3 has 15 amino acids. Trimming took off 0 bases at V and 4 bases at J, with 14 bases between the two ends. The V gene's germline CDR1 is SGHKS and CDR2 YYEKEE (reference sequence). CDR3 nucleotide sequence: TGTGCCAGCAGCTTGGAGGGGCGAGGGGTTTACGAGCAGTACTTC. Amino acid sequence: CASSLEGRGVYEQYF.

The rearrangement links TRBV12-3 or TRBV12-4 to TRBJ1-5; D gene ambiguous. This CDR3 contains 14 residues. V was trimmed by 6 bases and J by 2 bases, leaving 11 bases between them. The CDR3 is CASRLRSGNQPQHF. Written as DNA, the CDR3 is TGTGCCAGCAGGTTGAGGTCAGGCAATCAGCCCCAGCATTTT.

This clonotype was seen a handful of times. The J gene is TRBJ1-5, the V gene TRBV27, with a tentative D call TRBD1 (5 bases). Trimming shortened V by 5 bases and J by 5 bases, and 10 bases separated the two germline ends. This CDR3 has 13 amino acids. CDR1 is MNHEY and CDR2 is SMNVEV in the germline V gene (reference sequence). CDR3 region: CASSTGVDQPQHF. DNA for the CDR3: TGTGCCAGCAGTACAGGAGTGGATCAGCCCCAGCATTTT.

This clonotype occurred a few times. The chain carries TRBV14 and TRBJ2-5, with 7 bases matching TRBD1. CDR1 is SGHDN and CDR2 is FVKESK in the germline V gene. There are 14 residues in the CDR3. Trimming cost V 3 bases and J 1 base; bases outside gene matches: 2. CDR3 protein: CASSQTGIQETQYF. The CDR3 region has the DNA TGTGCCAGCAGCCAGACAGGGATCCAAGAGACCCAGTACTTC.

This clonotype appeared many times. This chain joins TRBV20-1 and TRBJ2-1; 10 positions match TRBD2. CDR1 is DFQATT and CDR2 is SNEGSKA in the germline V gene (reference sequence). This CDR3 is 16 amino acids long. The trim removed 0 bases at V and 2 bases at J, leaving 4 bases unmatched. The CDR3 region is CSARDLAGDTYNEQFF. As DNA, the CDR3 is TGCAGTGCTAGAGACCTAGCGGGAGACACCTACAATGAGCAGTTCTTC.